This record concerns one TCR beta chain sequence. This CDR3 is 14 amino acids long. Per germline, CDR1 SGHRS and CDR2 YFSETQ. Trimming removed 0 bases at V and 2 bases at J, with 7 bases between. The data stem from a study of identical twins. TCRdb ran MiXCR on the 5' RACE reads and lists one entry per CDR3 protein. This sample carries some 500,000 distinct CDR3 sequences, about 20% of them seen once, and the ten largest clones take around 0.9%. The same data also contributed to another study, on T cells expressing NK-cell markers.

V is TRBV5-1 and J is TRBJ2-3; D uncertain. The TCR was taken from a woman between 18 and 30 years old in good health. Sequencing used CD4+ T cells sorted from blood. The CDR3 region is CASSLDLVTDTQYF. The CDR3 DNA follows: TGCGCCAGCAGCTTGGATCTAGTCACAGATACGCAGTATTTT.